This TCR beta chain was recorded in a study of blood T cells in healthy people across ages. Study-level findings and limits: The study could not conclusively compare naive and antigen-experienced cells, given its unsorted PBMCs.

A note on this clonotype: The antigen is unknown.

Next came a second PCR, run for about 7 to 12 cycles, which used a sample-barcoded 5' primer along with a J-beta primer mix. TCRdb recomputed calls from the 5' RACE reads with MiXCR, one row per CDR3 protein. The sample contains over 750,000 distinct CDR3 sequences, roughly 25% of which appear only once. This sample also belongs to another study, concerning T cells of mothers and their children.

The sequence was obtained from a boy aged 5-17 years in good health. The sequenced sample consisted of blood.

CDR3 loop: CASSFVTGTVTYEQYF. The DNA of the CDR3 is TGTGCCAGCAGTTTCGTTACCGGGACAGTCACCTACGAGCAGTACTTC. The chain combines TRBV6-2 or TRBV6-3 with TRBJ2-7; 7 bases are a match to TRBD1. CDR1 and CDR2 from the germline V gene are MNHEY and SVGEGT. The ends lost 4 bases at V and 2 bases at J; junction bases unmatched: 11. The CDR3 totals 16 residues.